These 12 T cell receptor beta chains originate from one sample sequenced in a study of blood T cell repertoires in COVID-19 (dated by TCRdb to 2018 to 2020). The library relied on the immunoSEQ multiplex PCR assay. This is the immuneACCESS table as TCRdb keeps it, with only in-frame sequences that have V and J called. A part of the clones is gone; compared with another copy, unresolved V genes explain less than half, and the rest is unexplained. The sample records 300,000 to 500,000 clones, 88% of which are singletons. The top ten constitute more than 2% of the sample. The sample consisted of PBMCs or T cells enriched from blood (not recorded which). All receptors derive from a woman in her forties with acute COVID-19.

The chain employs TRBV11-3 and TRBJ1-1, with a tentative D call TRBD1 (6 bases). V lost 5 bases and J 0 bases, leaving 7 bases between the germline ends. The CDR3 runs to 13 residues. The germline gives CDR1 SGHNT, CDR2 YENEEA. The CDR3 coding sequence is TGTGCCAGCAGCAGGGGGATGAACACTGAAGCTTTCTTT. This codes for CASSRGMNTEAFF. Full variable domain (remainder filled in from reference TRBV11-3 and TRBJ1-1): EAGVVQSPRYKIIEKKQPVAFWCNPISGHNTLYWYLQNLGQGPELLIRYENEEAVDDSQLPKDRFSAERLKGVDSTLKIQPAELGDSAVYLCASSRGMNTEAFFGQGTRLTVV.

This clone has just one count. The chain employs TRBV23-1 and TRBJ2-5; 10 bases map to TRBD2. TRBV23-1 is sorted into the ORF group, with uncertain function. The CDR3 is 13 amino acids. V gave up 10 bases and J gave up 5 bases; unmatched junction bases: 7. For the CDR3, the DNA is TGCGCCATACTAGCGGGGTCGTCTGAGACCCAGTACTTC. This encodes CAILAGSSETQYF.

This clone was detected only once. This CDR3 is CASSYHGSSYEQYF. CDR3 sequence (DNA): TGTGCCAGCAGTTACCACGGGAGCTCCTACGAGCAGTACTTC. The V gene is TRBV6-5, the J gene TRBJ2-7; D might be TRBD2 (6 bases). The CDR3 consists of 14 residues. Between the trimmed V and J ends, which lost 2 bases and 0 bases, there was a span of 8 bases. Germline lookup yields CDR1 MNHEY and CDR2 SVGAGI.

This rearrangement joins TRBV29-1 to TRBJ2-1; a weak D match, TRBD1 (6 bases). This CDR3 has 17 residues. Deletions cut 5 bases from V and 0 bases from J, with 20 bases between. The V gene's germline CDR1 is SQVTM and CDR2 ANQGSEA. In DNA, the CDR3 is TGCAGCGTTCTGGGGTTGACAGGATTGTACTCCTACAATGAGCAGTTCTTC. Translating it yields CSVLGLTGLYSYNEQFF.

The genes are TRBV5-4 and TRBJ2-7; 10 bases align to TRBD1. The CDR3 runs to 15 residues. V lost 0 bases and J lost 1; bases outside the gene matches: 1. In germline, CDR1 is SGHNT, CDR2 YYREEE (reference sequence). CDR3 DNA sequence: TGTGCCAGCAGCTTGGGACAGGGGGCTTCCTACGAGCAGTACTTC. It translates to CASSLGQGASYEQYF.

The genes are TRBV11-2 and TRBJ1-5; D possibly corresponds to TRBD1 (5 bases). The CDR3 sequence is 13 residues long. V lost 5 bases and J lost 4, with 9 bases in between. The germline V gene has CDR1 SGHAT and CDR2 FQNNGV. Here the CDR3 reads CASSLQGNQPQHF. The CDR3 nucleotides are TGTGCCAGCAGCCTGCAGGGTAATCAGCCCCAGCATTTT.

Of note for this clone: The same CDR3 also results from other DNA sequences found in this sample. CDR3 bases: TGCGCCAGCAGCCAAGACGGAGCTAACTATGGCTACACCTTC. Translated, it gives CASSQDGANYGYTF. V is TRBV4-1 and J is TRBJ1-2; D gene ambiguous. The CDR3 runs 14 residues. V lost 0 bases and J 0 bases, leaving 5 bases between the germline ends. Germline lookup yields CDR1 MGHRA and CDR2 YSYEKL.

The table lists this clone with a count of one. At the DNA level, this CDR3 is encoded by other sequences in the same sample as well. This chain connects TRBV9 to TRBJ2-3, with TRBD1 matching 8 bases. The CDR3 consists of 16 residues. After removal of 0 bases from V and 0 bases from J, the junction contained 3 bases not matched to a gene. Germline lookup yields CDR1 SGDLS and CDR2 YYNGEE. CDR3 amino acids: CASSVGQGPSTDTQYF. CDR3 in DNA: TGTGCCAGCAGCGTAGGACAGGGGCCTAGCACAGATACGCAGTATTTT.

The chain couples TRBV5-8 to TRBJ1-4; D not resolved. The ends were cut back, 6 bases at V and 5 bases at J, with 5 bases in the middle. Germline V lookup: CDR1 SGHTS, CDR2 YDEGEE. The CDR3 contains 11 residues. The CDR3 sequence: CASTENEKLFF. The DNA of the CDR3 is TGTGCCAGCACCGAGAATGAAAAACTGTTTTTT.

CDR3 residues: CASSLGQAPTNEKLFF. Written as DNA, the CDR3 is TGTGCCAGCAGCTTGGGGCAGGCACCAACTAATGAAAAACTGTTTTTT. The chain employs TRBV5-4 and TRBJ1-4, with no clear D. Germline lookup yields CDR1 SGHNT and CDR2 YYREEE (reference sequence). Trimming removed 0 bases at V and 0 bases at J, with 9 bases between. This CDR3 has 16 amino acids.

Concerning this clone: Additional DNA sequences in this sample encode the identical CDR3. V usage is TRBV18 and J usage is TRBJ1-6, with D perhaps matching TRBD1 (6 bases). The germline gives CDR1 KGHSH, CDR2 LQKENI. The CDR3 contains 16 residues. Trimming took 2 bases from V and 0 from J, leaving 8 bases between them. As DNA, the CDR3 is TGTGCCAGCTCACCAGGGGGCGGCTCCTATAATTCACCCCTCCACTTT. The encoded protein is CASSPGGGSYNSPLHF.

The CDR3 sequence is CASSLEGTEDEKLFF. The CDR3 coding sequence is TGCGCCAGCAGCTTGGAGGGCACGGAGGATGAAAAACTGTTTTTT. This chain links TRBV5-1 with TRBJ1-4; D not resolved. Germline CDR1 is SGHRS and CDR2 is YFSETQ. The CDR3 is 15 amino acids. The germline V and J ends were trimmed by 0 bases and 6 bases, with 12 bases remaining between them.